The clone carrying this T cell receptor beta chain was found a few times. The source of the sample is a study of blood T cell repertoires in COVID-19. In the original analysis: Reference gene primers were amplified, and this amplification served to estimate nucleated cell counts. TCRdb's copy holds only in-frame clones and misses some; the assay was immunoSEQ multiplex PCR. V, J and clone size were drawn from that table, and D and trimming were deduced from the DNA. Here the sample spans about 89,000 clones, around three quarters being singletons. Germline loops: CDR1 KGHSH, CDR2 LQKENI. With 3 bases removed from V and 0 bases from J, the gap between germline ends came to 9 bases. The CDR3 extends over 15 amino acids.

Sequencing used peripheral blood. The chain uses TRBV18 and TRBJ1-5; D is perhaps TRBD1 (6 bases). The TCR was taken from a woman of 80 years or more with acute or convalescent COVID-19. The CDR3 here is CASSPGQLSNQPQHF. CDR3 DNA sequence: TGTGCCAGCTCACCCGGACAGCTTAGCAATCAGCCCCAGCATTTT.